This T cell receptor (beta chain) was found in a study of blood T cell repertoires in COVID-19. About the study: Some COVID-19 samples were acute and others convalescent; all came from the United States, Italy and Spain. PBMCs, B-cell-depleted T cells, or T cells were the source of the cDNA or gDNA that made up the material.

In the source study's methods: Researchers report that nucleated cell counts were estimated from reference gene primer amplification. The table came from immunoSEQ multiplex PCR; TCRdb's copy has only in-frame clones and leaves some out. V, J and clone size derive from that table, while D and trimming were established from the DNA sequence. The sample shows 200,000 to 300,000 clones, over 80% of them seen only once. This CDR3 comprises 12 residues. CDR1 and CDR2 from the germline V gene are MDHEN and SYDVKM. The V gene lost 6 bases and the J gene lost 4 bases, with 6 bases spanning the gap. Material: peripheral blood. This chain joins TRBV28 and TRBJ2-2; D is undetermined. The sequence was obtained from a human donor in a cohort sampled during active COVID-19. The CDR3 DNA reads TGTGCCAGCAGACTCTTCACCGGGGAGCTGTTTTTT. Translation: CASRLFTGELFF.